Sequencing of this T cell receptor (beta chain) was carried out in a study of cytomegalovirus exposure and HLA in healthy donors. The study, taken as a whole, reports: A few CMV-associated chains proved CMV antigen-specific in vitro. Earlier analysis found most TCR beta V segments productive about 90% or about 30% of the time. V- and J-gene trimming in TCR beta was tied to a missense DCLRE1C variant by an analysis performed later.

Amplification used 60 Vbeta primers and 13 Jbeta primers. Assay used: immunoSEQ multiplex PCR; TCRdb lists only in-frame clones, some missing. This table has 170,000 or so clones, 60% to 85% appearing once. The germline V gene encodes CDR1 SGHTA and CDR2 FQGNSA. The V end lost 1 base, the J end lost 2 bases, and 12 bases lay between the germline ends. CDR3 length: 15 amino acids. Details on this clone: Its specificity is unknown.

This clonotype was sampled from a man aged 40-49 years in good health and CMV-seronegative. The sequenced sample consisted of PBMCs. J is TRBJ2-7 and V is TRBV7-2, with D maybe TRBD1 (5 bases). CDR3 sequence (DNA): TGTGCCAGCAGCTTAGAAGGGGTCCCCACCTACGAGCAGTACTTC. Protein product: CASSLEGVPTYEQYF. Complete variable domain (other parts from reference TRBV7-2 and TRBJ2-7): GAGVSQSPSNKVTEKGKDVELRCDPISGHTALYWYRQSLGQGLEFLIYFQGNSAPDKSGLPSDRFSAERTGGSVSTLTIQRTQQEDSAVYLCASSLEGVPTYEQYFGPGTRLTVT.